This note documents a single TCR beta chain sequence. This record belongs to a study of blood T cell repertoires in COVID-19. At the level of the study: Material from acute and convalescent COVID-19 was sourced from the United States, Italy and Spain. The cDNA or gDNA used as material had been derived from T cells, B-cell-depleted T cells, or PBMCs.

Original methodology: Estimated nucleated cell counts came from reference gene primer amplification. The protocol was immunoSEQ multiplex PCR, while the TCRdb copy is restricted to in-frame clones and leaves out a portion. V and J calls and clone size follow that table, whereas D and trimming were derived from the DNA. The data hold tens of thousands of clones, with roughly four fifths observed a single time. The germline V gene has CDR1 SGHVS and CDR2 FQNEAQ. Trimming left V 3 bases short and J 4 bases short, with 9 bases between. The CDR3 runs to 13 residues. This sequence joins TRBV7-8 and TRBJ1-2, with a weak D call TRBD1 (6 bases). The sample comprised peripheral blood. This sequence was found in a human donor in a cohort sampled during active COVID-19. CDR3 sequence: CASSLRGFYGYTF. CDR3 in DNA: TGTGCCAGCAGCTTGAGGGGGTTCTATGGCTACACCTTC.